This entry lists 23 T cell receptor beta chains sequenced from one sample in a study of T cell repertoires in cytomegalovirus infection. MiXCR, applied by TCRdb to the reads, yields one record per CDR3 protein. This sample has about 300,000 distinct CDR3 sequences, with about 9.1% found just once. Material: PBMCs. These receptor sequences come from a human donor in good health (CMV status not recorded). Some clones in this sample may be carry-over from other donors' samples.

This clonotype was recorded many times. The rearrangement uses TRBV7-2 and TRBJ2-1, with 9 bases identical to TRBD2. Germline trimming cut 1 base from V and 10 bases from J; bases unmatched to any gene: 11. This CDR3 region has 16 residues. Germline assignment: CDR1 SGHTA and CDR2 FQGNSA. CDR3 sequence (DNA): TGTGCCAGCAGCTTAGTTCGGGCGCGGGGGGGCAAGGAGCAGTTCTTC. Translating it yields CASSLVRARGGKEQFF.

This clonotype was counted many times. This chain uses TRBV7-2 with TRBJ2-4; D unresolved. The length of the CDR3 is 14 residues. The V gene lost 1 base and the J gene lost 0 bases, with 4 bases spanning the gap. Germline lookup yields CDR1 SGHTA and CDR2 FQGNSA. In DNA form, the CDR3 reads TGTGCCAGCAGCTTAGGGCCAGCCAAAAACATTCAGTACTTC. Translation gives CASSLGPAKNIQYF.

This clonotype was observed many times. This chain joins TRBV7-6 and TRBJ2-3; 10 positions agree with TRBD2. The germline V gene has CDR1 SGHVS and CDR2 FNYEAQ. This CDR3 is 15 amino acids long. The V segment lost 6 bases and the J segment 0 bases; nucleotides outside the gene matches: 3. CDR3 DNA sequence: TGTGCCAGCAGTTCAGCGGGGGGGAGCACAGATACGCAGTATTTT. This encodes CASSSAGGSTDTQYF. The whole variable domain, remainder taken from reference TRBV7-6 and TRBJ2-3, is GAGVSQSPRYKVTKRGQDVALRCDPISGHVSLYWYRQALGQGPEFLTYFNYEAQQDKSGLPNDRFSAERPEGSISTLTIQRTEQRDSAMYRCASSSAGGSTDTQYFGPGTRLTVL.

This clonotype appeared many times. This chain connects TRBV7-2 to TRBJ2-5; D gene unclear. The CDR3 extends over 17 amino acids. V was clipped by 2 bases and J by 1 base, with 17 bases between them. Looked up from germline, CDR1 is SGHTA and CDR2 is FQGNSA. The CDR3 loop is CASSLPSRRAFQETQYF. The CDR3 DNA reads as TGTGCCAGCAGCTTACCCAGTCGGCGAGCTTTCCAAGAGACCCAGTACTTC.

This clonotype came up many times. The chain joins TRBV10-3 to TRBJ1-4; D uncertain. Trimming cost V 6 bases and J 8 bases, with 10 bases left between them. The CDR3 is 12 residues long. Germline loops: CDR1 ENHRY, CDR2 SYGVKD. The CDR3 region is CAIRDGREKLFF. CDR3 DNA: TGTGCCATCAGAGACGGACGGGAAAAACTGTTTTTT.

This clonotype was seen many times. This chain links TRBV7-9 with TRBJ2-1, with D perhaps matching TRBD2 (5 bases). The CDR3 length is 16 residues. Trimming shortened V by 5 bases and J by 5 bases, and 19 bases separated the two germline ends. CDR1 and CDR2 (germline): SEHNR, FQNEAQ (reference sequence). Written as DNA, the CDR3 is TGTGCCAGCAGCCTACGGACTGGTTTAGGAAACAATGAGCAGTTCTTC. Translated: CASSLRTGLGNNEQFF.

This clonotype occurred many times. This chain joins TRBV28 and TRBJ2-5, with D possibly TRBD2 on 5 matching bases. With 4 bases removed from V and 4 bases from J, the gap between germline ends came to 7 bases. Germline-derived CDR1 and CDR2 are MDHEN and SYDVKM. This CDR3 has 12 residues. CDR3 region: CASSYRGETQYF. CDR3 DNA: TGTGCCAGCAGTTACCGGGGAGAGACCCAGTACTTC. Complete variable domain (other parts from reference TRBV28 and TRBJ2-5): DVKVTQSSRYLVKRTGEKVFLECVQDMDHENMFWYRQDPGLGLRLIYFSYDVKMKEKGDIPEGYSVSREKKERFSLILESASTNQTSMYLCASSYRGETQYFGPGTRLLVL.

This clonotype turned up a few times. The gene calls are TRBV20-1 and TRBJ1-5; a possible D gene is TRBD1 (5 bases). The CDR3 is 15 residues long. Germline CDR1 DFQATT, CDR2 SNEGSKA (reference sequence). Trimming removed 3 bases at V and 4 bases at J, with 16 bases between. CDR3 amino acids: CSASPPTALNQPQHF. DNA of the CDR3: TGCAGTGCTAGCCCCCCGACAGCCTTAAATCAGCCCCAGCATTTT.

Only a few counts were recorded for this clonotype. The chain joins TRBV28 to TRBJ2-7; D could derive from TRBD1 or TRBD2 (5 bases each). Germline CDR1 MDHEN, CDR2 SYDVKM. The germline V and J ends were trimmed by 4 bases and 2 bases, with 15 bases remaining between them. The CDR3 spans 15 residues. The CDR3 spells CASSSPGRATYEQYV. The DNA of the CDR3 is TGTGCCAGCAGTTCACCGGGACGAGCGACCTACGAGCAGTACGTC.

This rearrangement joins TRBV2 to TRBJ1-6; 8 bases are a match to TRBD1. The ends lost 7 bases at V and 9 bases at J; junction bases unmatched: 8. This CDR3 is 14 amino acids long. Germline V lookup: CDR1 SNHLY, CDR2 FYNNEI. The DNA of the CDR3 is TGTGCCAGCATCCCGGACAGGGATGGTTCACCCCTCCACTTT. Translation gives CASIPDRDGSPLHF.

This clonotype was counted between two and nine times. V and J are TRBV7-9 and TRBJ1-1; 9 positions match TRBD1. This CDR3 region has 13 residues. J was trimmed by 4 bases and V by 6 bases; bases with no gene match: 3. Germline V gene sequence: CDR1 SEHNR, CDR2 FQNEAQ (reference sequence). CDR3 protein: CASRQGAGTEAFF. The DNA of the CDR3 is TGTGCCAGCAGACAGGGGGCTGGCACTGAAGCTTTCTTT.

This clonotype occurred many times. The genes are TRBV5-6 and TRBJ2-7, with TRBD1 matching over 10 bases. CDR1 and CDR2 (germline): SGHDT, YYEEEE. CDR3 length: 15 amino acids. V was clipped by 4 bases and J by 3 bases; unmatched bases: 7. In DNA form, the CDR3 reads TGTGCCAGCAGCGCATCCGGGACAGGGGTCTACGAGCAGTACTTC. It translates to CASSASGTGVYEQYF.

This clonotype was seen at least ten times. The CDR3 here is CASSLPISPIYTGELFF. The CDR3 nucleotides read TGTGCCAGCAGTTTACCGATCTCCCCGATTTACACCGGGGAGCTGTTTTTT. The chain is built from TRBV12-3 or TRBV12-4 and TRBJ2-2; no firm D call. V was clipped by 2 bases and J by 3 bases, with 16 bases between them. The CDR3 totals 17 residues.

This clonotype was recorded many times. The DNA for the CDR3 is TGCGCCAGCAGCCAAGAGCCAGAGGGGCCCCCTGAAGCTTTCTTT. It is translated as CASSQEPEGPPEAFF. The gene calls are TRBV4-1 and TRBJ1-1; D perhaps matches TRBD1 (5 bases). This CDR3 is built from 15 residues. V dropped 0 bases and J dropped 6 bases, with 14 bases sitting between them. Looked up from germline, CDR1 is MGHRA and CDR2 is YSYEKL.

This clonotype was detected many times. The chain is built from TRBV7-2 and TRBJ2-1; the match to TRBD1 covers 10 bases. The trim removed 4 bases at V and 0 bases at J, leaving 6 bases unmatched. The length of the CDR3 is 17 residues. Germline loops: CDR1 SGHTA, CDR2 FQGNSA. The chain's CDR3 is CASSSRRTGGSYNEQFF. CDR3 bases: TGTGCCAGCAGCTCCAGGCGGACAGGGGGCTCCTACAATGAGCAGTTCTTC.

This clonotype was seen at least ten times. This rearrangement joins TRBV6-5 to TRBJ2-3; 9 bases match TRBD2. V gave up 0 bases and J gave up 4 bases; unmatched junction bases: 11. The V gene's germline CDR1 is MNHEY and CDR2 SVGAGI. This CDR3 has 18 residues. The CDR3 reads CASSYSTPAGGRSDTQYF. CDR3 nucleotide sequence: TGTGCCAGCAGTTACTCGACCCCGGCGGGGGGGCGATCAGATACGCAGTATTTT.

This clonotype was picked up a small number of times. The chain couples TRBV28 to TRBJ2-2, with D perhaps being TRBD1 or TRBD2 (6 bases each). The germline gives CDR1 MDHEN, CDR2 SYDVKM. Trimming removed 6 bases at V and 5 bases at J, with 25 bases between. The CDR3 sequence is 18 residues long. In DNA, the CDR3 is TGTGCCAGCAGCCTTGTTTACGTCTCAGGGGCGGGAACCGGGGAGCTGTTTTTT. Translating it yields CASSLVYVSGAGTGELFF. The full variable domain, in which reference TRBV28 and TRBJ2-2 provide the parts outside the CDR3, is DVKVTQSSRYLVKRTGEKVFLECVQDMDHENMFWYRQDPGLGLRLIYFSYDVKMKEKGDIPEGYSVSREKKERFSLILESASTNQTSMYLCASSLVYVSGAGTGELFFGEGSRLTVL.

This clonotype appeared many times. The rearrangement uses TRBV3-1 and TRBJ2-1; 10 nucleotides agree with TRBD2. The trim removed 0 bases at V and 10 bases at J, leaving 15 bases unmatched. Looked up from germline, CDR1 is LGHDT and CDR2 is YNNKEL (reference sequence). This CDR3 is built from 18 residues. DNA for the CDR3: TGTGCCAGCAGCCAAGACCTCCAAAGGACTAGCGGCCTGAACGAGCAGTTCTTC. Translation: CASSQDLQRTSGLNEQFF.

This chain joins TRBV18 and TRBJ2-7; D is ambiguous. V was shortened by 5 bases and J by 2 bases, with 10 bases between the two germline ends. Germline V gene sequence: CDR1 KGHSH, CDR2 LQKENI. This CDR3 comprises 13 residues. The CDR3 protein is CASSLRTTYEQYV. CDR3 in DNA: TGTGCCAGCTCATTAAGGACCACCTACGAGCAGTACGTC.

This clonotype was counted at least ten times. V gene TRBV24-1 combines with J gene TRBJ2-1, with D perhaps matching TRBD2 (5 bases). The CDR3 runs 15 residues. V shed 4 bases and J shed 2 bases, with 11 bases lying between them. Germline V gene data show CDR1 as KGHDR and CDR2 as SFDVKD. This chain's CDR3 is CATSERADPYNEQFF. Written as DNA, the CDR3 is TGTGCCACCAGTGAGCGAGCGGACCCCTACAATGAGCAGTTCTTC.

This clonotype was detected ten times or more. The V and J genes are TRBV6-5 and TRBJ1-5; possible D gene TRBD1, 5 bases. Looked up from germline, CDR1 is MNHEY and CDR2 is SVGAGI. The CDR3 consists of 13 residues. V was pared by 2 bases and J by 7 bases, with 9 bases between. CDR3 region: CASSYVRDQPQHF. The CDR3 DNA reads TGTGCCAGCAGTTACGTGAGGGACCAGCCCCAGCATTTT.

In this sample, this clonotype turned up many times. This sequence joins TRBV3-1 and TRBJ1-1; D not resolved. V was shortened by 2 bases and J by 7 bases, with 14 bases between the two germline ends. CDR1 and CDR2 from the germline V gene are LGHDT and YNNKEL (reference sequence). The CDR3 consists of 14 residues. The CDR3 DNA sequence: TGTGCCAGCAGCCAACCAGCAGGAGATAATGAAGCTTTCTTT. Protein: CASSQPAGDNEAFF.

The chain couples TRBV5-5 to TRBJ2-3, with D unclear. There are 15 residues in the CDR3. Deletions cut 0 bases from V and 1 base from J, with 9 bases between. Germline V gives CDR1 SGHKS, CDR2 YYEKEE (reference sequence). CDR3 residues: CASSLGGHRTDTQYF. The CDR3 coding sequence is TGTGCCAGCAGCTTGGGGGGTCACCGCACAGATACGCAGTATTTT.